The clone carrying this T cell receptor beta chain was recorded many times. One entry per CDR3 protein, called by TCRdb with MiXCR from the 5' RACE reads. The data show about 40,000 distinct CDR3 sequences, with less than 8% seen just once and under 0.9% held by the top ten. The data were obtained in a study of T-cell memory formation after mild COVID-19. Trimming took 5 bases from V and 4 from J; bases not matched to a gene: 7. The CDR3 loop spans 14 amino acids. Sequencing input: PBMCs or a T cell subset sorted from them (not recorded which). The chain recombines TRBV12-3 or TRBV12-4 with TRBJ1-2, with 7 bases fitting TRBD1. This receptor was obtained from an adult who had mild COVID-19 (a few samples of this study predate the infection). Cell type and time point are not known. The CDR3 is CASSPSDRAYGYTF. For the CDR3, the DNA is TGTGCCAGCAGTCCTAGTGACAGGGCCTATGGCTACACCTTC.